Each of the 10 T cell receptor beta chains below was sequenced from the same sample in a study of blood T cell repertoires in COVID-19. Using immunoSEQ multiplex PCR, the repertoire was profiled, and TCRdb retains in-frame clones only, with some absent. This sample carries about 170,000 clones, around 90% of them seen once, and the ten largest clones take around 2.1%. The specimen was peripheral blood. These TCRs come from a man aged 50 to 60 who had recovered from COVID-19.

The chain uses TRBV7-3 and TRBJ1-1, with D hard to call. Germline values: CDR1 SGHTA, CDR2 FQGTGA. The ends were cut back, 5 bases at V and 2 bases at J, with 15 bases in the middle. The CDR3 is 15 amino acids. The CDR3: CASSPARTGNTEAFF. DNA of the CDR3: TGTGCCAGCAGCCCCGCGAGGACGGGAAACACTGAAGCTTTCTTT.

This chain joins TRBV6-4 and TRBJ1-2; 8 positions agree with TRBD1. The CDR3 is made up of 15 amino acids. Germline CDR1 and CDR2: MRHNA and SNTAGT. Unmatched junction bases numbered 11, after V lost 3 bases and J lost 8 bases. The CDR3 loop is CASSETGDAWGGYTF. The CDR3, as DNA: TGTGCCAGCAGTGAGACAGGGGACGCGTGGGGCGGCTACACCTTC.

The chain joins TRBV4-1 to TRBJ2-1; D is ambiguous. The CDR3 totals 14 residues. Germline CDR1 MGHRA, CDR2 YSYEKL. The V end was cut by 0 bases, the J end by 4 bases, with 7 bases between. DNA of the CDR3: TGCGCCAGCAGCCAAGATCCCTATTACAATGAGCAGTTCTTC. Translated: CASSQDPYYNEQFF.

The chain combines TRBV6-5 with TRBJ2-5; 10 bases map to TRBD2. CDR1 MNHEY and CDR2 SVGAGI come from the germline V gene. V was pared by 8 bases and J by 7 bases, with 13 bases of the junction left unmatched. The CDR3 is made up of 15 amino acids. For the CDR3, the DNA is TGTGCCAGCCGCTTAGCGGGAGGCATAGCAGGGACCCAGTACTTC. Translation: CASRLAGGIAGTQYF.

The chain employs TRBV7-2 and TRBJ2-3; 9 nucleotides align to TRBD2. The CDR3 contains 13 residues. Germline CDR1 and CDR2: SGHTA and FQGNSA. The V segment lost 7 bases and the J segment 6 bases; nucleotides outside the gene matches: 5. CDR3 DNA: TGTGCCAGCACAGGACTAGCGCGCGATACGCAGTATTTT. Protein sequence: CASTGLARDTQYF.

This sequence joins TRBV30 and TRBJ2-2; weak D call: TRBD2 (6 bases). The ends were cut back, 4 bases at V and 1 base at J, with 10 bases in the middle. Germline V gives CDR1 GTSNPN, CDR2 SVGIG (reference sequence). The CDR3 length is 14 residues. CDR3 loop: CAWNGGRNTGELFF. Here the CDR3 DNA reads TGTGCCTGGAACGGGGGTAGGAACACCGGGGAGCTGTTTTTT.

This clone was counted only a few times. V usage is TRBV11-2 and J usage is TRBJ1-6, with D perhaps matching TRBD1 (6 bases). CDR3 length: 17 residues. Between the trimmed V and J ends, which lost 4 bases and 5 bases, there was a span of 18 bases. Germline V gene lookup returns CDR1 SGHAT and CDR2 FQNNGV. CDR3 DNA: TGTGCCAGCAGCTCTAGGGTAGGGGGAAAAAATAATTCACCCCTCCACTTT. Encoded protein: CASSSRVGGKNNSPLHF.

The rearrangement links TRBV4-1 to TRBJ1-4, with D maybe TRBD1 (5 bases). The CDR3 is 16 residues long. Germline CDR1 is MGHRA and CDR2 is YSYEKL. V dropped 0 bases and J dropped 8 bases, with 16 bases sitting between them. Here the CDR3 reads CASSQDLAGSREKLFF. DNA of the CDR3: TGCGCCAGCAGCCAAGATCTGGCAGGGTCGCGGGAAAAACTGTTTTTT.

The genes are TRBV4-3 and TRBJ2-7; TRBD1 aligns across 11 bases. This CDR3 comprises 15 residues. The germline V gene has CDR1 LGHNA and CDR2 YSLEER. Trimming cost V 1 base and J 4 bases; bases outside gene matches: 3. In DNA, the CDR3 is TGCGCCAGCAGCCAAGCGGGACAGGGGGGATACGAGCAGTACTTC. Protein sequence: CASSQAGQGGYEQYF.

The J gene is TRBJ2-7, the V gene TRBV6-5, with D uncertain. The CDR3 has 14 residues. Trimming cost V 0 bases and J 1 base, with 7 bases left between them. From germline, CDR1 is MNHEY and CDR2 SVGAGI. CDR3 in DNA: TGTGCCAGCAGTTACTCGGTCAGGTCCTACGAGCAGTACTTC. This encodes CASSYSVRSYEQYF.